This entry describes one TCR beta chain. The method was immunoSEQ multiplex PCR; TCRdb's version includes in-frame clones alone and lacks a portion of them. This sample yields about 150,000 clones, of which around 82% are seen a single time; around 7% belongs to the top ten. This entry belongs to a study of blood T cell repertoires in COVID-19. V lost 1 base to trimming and J lost 5 bases, with 11 bases between them. Germline-derived CDR1 and CDR2 are SGHTA and FQGTGA. The CDR3 covers 14 residues. The clonotype originates from an older man with COVID-19, enrolled during active disease. Material: peripheral blood. This rearrangement joins TRBV7-3 to TRBJ1-2; perhaps TRBD1 as D (6 bases). CDR3 in amino acids: CASSLNGDKYGYTF. As DNA, the CDR3 is TGTGCCAGCAGCTTAAATGGGGACAAGTATGGCTACACCTTC. Based on the CDR3 plus reference TRBV7-3 and TRBJ1-2, the full variable domain is GAGVSQTPSNKVTEKGKYVELRCDPISGHTALYWYRQSLGQGPEFLIYFQGTGAADDSGLPNDRFFAVRPEGSVSTLKIQRTERGDSAVYLCASSLNGDKYGYTFGSGTRLTVV.